A single sample gave rise to the 7 T cell receptor beta chains below, sequenced in a study of regulatory T cells in long-lasting Graves disease. As for time point: persistent/refractory GD, antithyroid drugs over 5 years with positive TRAb. Following extraction of RNA from PBMCs, that RNA was used to make the TCR library. HTBI primers from iRepertoire and Arm-PCR of CDR3 regions yielded the TCR beta libraries. One entry per CDR3 protein, called by TCRdb with MiXCR from the multiplex PCR reads. The table has roughly 360,000 distinct CDR3 sequences, 20% to 25% seen once. The sample was peripheral blood mononuclear cells (PBMCs), taken when the disease was refractory, from a patient treated with antithyroid drugs. The source of these receptors is a woman between 35 and 50 years old with Graves disease.

Ten or more counts support this clonotype. The gene calls are TRBV6-5 and TRBJ1-2; D is undetermined. The CDR3 length is 14 residues. From germline, CDR1 is MNHEY and CDR2 SVGAGI. The V gene lost 0 bases and the J gene lost 4 bases, with 9 bases spanning the gap. CDR3 sequence reads: CASSYSKGSYGYTF. The DNA of the CDR3 is TGTGCCAGCAGTTACTCGAAGGGCAGCTATGGCTACACCTTC.

This clonotype has a count of ten or more. The chain links TRBV20-1 to TRBJ2-5; 7 nucleotides line up with TRBD2. Germline lookup yields CDR1 DFQATT and CDR2 SNEGSKA (reference sequence). The CDR3 has 14 residues. The V and J ends lost 7 bases and 9 bases, in that order; junction bases with no gene match: 17. CDR3 region: CSVGLSSGGAAQYF. CDR3 nucleotide sequence: TGCAGTGTCGGCCTGTCTAGCGGTGGAGCGGCCCAGTACTTC.

The sample holds many counts of this clonotype. The chain uses TRBV7-9 and TRBJ1-3; 10 nucleotides agree with TRBD1. Germline lookup yields CDR1 SEHNR and CDR2 FQNEAQ (reference sequence). V was pared by 5 bases and J by 5 bases, with 6 bases of the junction left unmatched. This CDR3 spans 15 amino acids. This CDR3 reads CASSLMGQGRNTIYF. The CDR3 DNA reads TGTGCCAGCAGCCTAATGGGACAGGGGAGAAACACCATATATTTT.

This clonotype was counted only a few times. The rearrangement uses TRBV28 and TRBJ2-1, with a tentative D call TRBD1 (7 bases). V was shortened by 6 bases and J by 6 bases, with 21 bases between the two germline ends. The CDR3 runs to 16 residues. Looked up from germline, CDR1 is MDHEN and CDR2 is SYDVKM. DNA for the CDR3: TGTGCCAGCAGCTTACAGGGGAGGTACCCCGGCAATGAGCAGTTCTTC. Translating gives CASSLQGRYPGNEQFF.

This clonotype was counted only a few times. This sequence joins TRBV20-1 and TRBJ2-5; a possible D gene is TRBD1 (5 bases). Germline V gene lookup returns CDR1 DFQATT and CDR2 SNEGSKA (reference sequence). V lost 5 bases and J 1 base, leaving 14 bases between the germline ends. This CDR3 spans 14 amino acids. This CDR3 is CSASRQRLQETQYF. CDR3 DNA: TGCAGTGCTTCAAGACAGCGCCTCCAAGAGACCCAGTACTTC.

Many counts were recorded for this clonotype. The gene calls are TRBV6-1 and TRBJ2-5; D may be TRBD2 (7 bases). V was trimmed by 0 bases and J by 6 bases, leaving 14 bases between them. The germline V gene has CDR1 MNHNS and CDR2 SASEGT. The CDR3 length is 15 residues. Written as DNA, the CDR3 is TGTGCCAGCAGTGAAGCTGGGGGGAGGGGGAAGACCCAGTACTTC. Protein: CASSEAGGRGKTQYF.

The table lists this clonotype with many counts. The chain uses TRBV12-3 or TRBV12-4 and TRBJ2-5, with 7 positions matching TRBD2. The CDR3 length is 14 residues. V was clipped by 0 bases and J by 7 bases; unmatched bases: 5. The DNA of the CDR3 is TGTGCCAGCAGTTTAGCCGGAGGCGGGGGGACCCAGTACTTC. Translating it yields CASSLAGGGGTQYF.